This TCR beta chain was recorded in a study of blood T cells in healthy people across ages. PCR was performed a second time for 7 to 11 cycles using a sample-barcoded 5' primer and a J-beta primer mix. No fewer than 2.5 million CDR3-containing paired-end reads came from each sample. TCRdb processed the 5' RACE reads anew with MiXCR; each CDR3 protein has one entry. Found here are hundreds of thousands of distinct CDR3 sequences, nearly 60% of them singletons; the top ten hold roughly 22%. Broader study findings: A strong correlation was found between TCR beta diversity and the percentage of naive T cells. Both higher diversity and more naive CD4+ cells marked long-lived donors when set against aged donors. Unknown donor CMV status possibly confounded expanded clonotype changes.

The germline V gene has CDR1 SGHTA and CDR2 FQGNSA. CDR3 length: 14 residues. Trimming stripped 3 bases from V and 6 bases from J, with 12 bases between. This clonotype was counted ten times or more. Its target is unknown. Sample: blood. The gene calls are TRBV7-2 and TRBJ2-1; D is perhaps TRBD2 (5 bases). This TCR came from a man younger than 45 in good health. The CDR3 DNA reads as TGTGCCAGCAGCTTCTCAGCGGCGGGCAATGAGCAGTTCTTC. Residues: CASSFSAAGNEQFF. The complete variable domain, with remaining parts taken from reference TRBV7-2 and TRBJ2-1, reads GAGVSQSPSNKVTEKGKDVELRCDPISGHTALYWYRQSLGQGLEFLIYFQGNSAPDKSGLPSDRFSAERTGGSVSTLTIQRTQQEDSAVYLCASSFSAAGNEQFFGPGTRLTVL.